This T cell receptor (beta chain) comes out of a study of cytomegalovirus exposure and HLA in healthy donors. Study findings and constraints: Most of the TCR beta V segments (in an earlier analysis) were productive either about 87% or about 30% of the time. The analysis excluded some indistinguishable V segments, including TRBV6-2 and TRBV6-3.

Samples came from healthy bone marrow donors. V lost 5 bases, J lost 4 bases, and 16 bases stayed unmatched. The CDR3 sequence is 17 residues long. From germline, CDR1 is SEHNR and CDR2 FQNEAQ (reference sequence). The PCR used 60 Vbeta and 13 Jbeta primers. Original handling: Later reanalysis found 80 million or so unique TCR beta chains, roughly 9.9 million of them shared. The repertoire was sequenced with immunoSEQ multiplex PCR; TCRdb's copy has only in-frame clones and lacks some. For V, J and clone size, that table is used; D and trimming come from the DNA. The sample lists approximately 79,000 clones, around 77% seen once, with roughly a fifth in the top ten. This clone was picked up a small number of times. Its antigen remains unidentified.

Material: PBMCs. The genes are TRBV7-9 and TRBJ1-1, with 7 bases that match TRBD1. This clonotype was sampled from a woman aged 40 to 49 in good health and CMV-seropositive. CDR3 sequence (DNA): TGTGCCAGCAGCCACGACAGGGACTTTTCGATAAGCACTGAAGCTTTCTTT. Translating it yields CASSHDRDFSISTEAFF.